The rows below give T cell receptor beta chains drawn from one sample of a study of human T cells and chemical hapten exposure. TCRdb independently ran MiXCR on the RACE reads; one entry per CDR3 protein. The profile shows more than 90,000 distinct CDR3 sequences, over 9.5% of them singletons. Sequenced here: whole blood, sampled in connection with sensitization to the hapten diphenylcyclopropenone (DPC). All receptors derive from a middle-aged man with alopecia areata. Some clones in this sample may be carry-over from other donors' samples. The CDR3 runs from the conserved cysteine through the conserved F or W. The D gene is left open where the match is weak. Expanded clones get a size class; other rows say once, few or many, or leave the size out.

TRBV6-6,.,TRBJ2-4,.,CASSYSEGMNIQYF,TGTGCCAGCAGTTACTCGGAGGGGATGAACATTCAGTACTTC
TRBV12-3/TRBV12-4,few,TRBJ1-5,.,CASSLGTDQPQHF,TGTGCCAGCAGTTTAGGGACAGATCAGCCCCAGCATTTT
TRBV3-1,few,TRBJ1-1,.,CASTPRGGTEAFF,TGTGCCAGCACGCCAAGGGGCGGCACTGAAGCTTTCTTT
TRBV4-2,few,TRBJ2-1,TRBD2,CASSQAGLAGDSEQFF,TGTGCCAGCAGCCAGGCCGGACTAGCGGGAGACAGTGAGCAGTTCTTC
TRBV2,many,TRBJ1-5,.,CASSEPGRDQPQHF,TGTGCCAGCAGTGAACCAGGGAGGGATCAGCCCCAGCATTTT
TRBV4-1,.,TRBJ2-1,.,CASSQDFRSGNEQFF,TGCGCCAGCAGCCAAGATTTTCGCTCTGGCAATGAGCAGTTCTTC
TRBV29-1,many,TRBJ2-3,.,CSVEVTDTQYF,TGCAGCGTGGAAGTAACAGATACGCAGTATTTT
TRBV6-5,few,TRBJ1-2,TRBD1,CASSDGQGVYGYTF,TGTGCCAGCAGTGACGGACAGGGCGTCTATGGCTACACCTTC
TRBV30,few,TRBJ1-5,TRBD1,CAWADRDQPQHF,TGTGCCTGGGCCGACAGGGATCAGCCCCAGCATTTT
TRBV29-1,.,TRBJ1-5,.,CRSQGWHF,TGCAGATCCCAAGGATGGCATTTT
TRBV15,.,TRBJ2-5,.,CATSGKTVGLVETQYF,TGTGCCACCAGCGGAAAGACCGTCGGGTTGGTAGAGACCCAGTACTTC
TRBV6-5,few,TRBJ2-1,TRBD2,CASSSTGLAGMDEQFF,TGTGCCAGCAGTTCCACAGGACTAGCGGGAATGGATGAGCAGTTCTTC
TRBV7-9,few,TRBJ2-3,TRBD1,CASSQAADRALSPDTQYF,TGTGCCAGCAGCCAGGCGGCAGACAGGGCCCTCTCCCCAGATACGCAGTATTTT
TRBV25-1,many,TRBJ2-3,.,CASLNEADRNTQYF,TGTGCCAGCCTGAACGAGGCGGATAGGAATACGCAGTATTTT
TRBV12-3/TRBV12-4,few,TRBJ1-3,.,CASRRTADSGNTIYF,TGTGCCAGCAGGAGAACAGCTGACTCTGGAAACACCATATATTTT
TRBV5-4,many,TRBJ1-1,.,CASSLRREVNTEAFF,TGTGCCAGCAGCTTGAGGAGGGAGGTGAACACTGAAGCTTTCTTT
TRBV7-2,few,TRBJ1-6,.,CASSGGGNLNNSPLHF,TGTGCCAGCAGCGGGGGGGGAAACCTAAATAATTCACCCCTCCACTTT
TRBV4-2,few,TRBJ2-2,.,CASSQSGLANTGELFF,TGTGCCAGCAGCCAGTCGGGACTGGCGAACACCGGGGAGCTGTTTTTT
TRBV7-2,.,TRBJ2-1,TRBD2,CATGTSGRNEQFF,TGTGCCACCGGGACTAGCGGGAGGAATGAGCAGTTCTTC
TRBV6-2/TRBV6-3,many,TRBJ2-1,.,CASREGWEQFF,TGTGCCAGCAGGGAAGGATGGGAGCAGTTCTTC
TRBV27,.,TRBJ1-2,TRBD1,CASSFIGTDPSYTF,TGTGCCAGCAGCTTTATAGGGACAGACCCCAGCTACACCTTC
TRBV3-1,.,TRBJ1-5,.,CASSQDAQPQHF,TGTGCCAGCAGCCAAGATGCTCAGCCCCAGCATTTT
TRBV11-1,many,TRBJ2-3,.,CASSLHDSPGTDTQYF,TGTGCCAGCAGCTTACACGACTCACCGGGGACAGATACGCAGTATTTT
TRBV3-1,few,TRBJ1-2,TRBD1,CASSRTGSYGYTF,TGTGCCAGCAGCCGGACAGGGAGTTATGGCTACACCTTC
TRBV30,many,TRBJ1-5,.,CARKAGKISNQPQHF,TGTGCCCGGAAGGCAGGGAAGATTAGCAATCAGCCCCAGCATTTT
TRBV12-3/TRBV12-4,.,TRBJ2-2,.,CASSLARGGLNTGELFF,TGTGCCAGCAGTTTAGCACGAGGCGGGTTGAACACCGGGGAGCTGTTTTTT
TRBV19,few,TRBJ1-6,.,CASSISSAYSPLHF,TGTGCCAGTAGTATATCGAGTGCGTATTCACCCCTCCACTTT
TRBV3-1,many,TRBJ2-7,.,CASSQEVVGLSGVQYF,TGTGCCAGCAGCCAAGAAGTGGTTGGGTTGAGTGGCGTGCAGTACTTC
TRBV30,many,TRBJ1-2,.,CAWSSGNLYGYTF,TGTGCCTGGAGCTCAGGGAACCTTTATGGCTACACCTTC
TRBV29-1,few,TRBJ2-1,.,CSVALPEEFF,TGCAGCGTGGCTCTACCCGAAGAGTTCTTC
TRBV7-6,few,TRBJ2-5,.,CASSWRDEENQYF,TGTGCCAGCAGCTGGCGGGACGAGGAGAACCAGTACTTC
TRBV7-9,few,TRBJ1-1,TRBD1,CASSLGTGVGAFF,TGTGCCAGCAGCTTAGGGACAGGGGTTGGAGCTTTCTTT
TRBV7-2,many,TRBJ2-4,.,CASSPRLLAKNIQYF,TGTGCCAGCAGCCCCCGACTCCTAGCCAAAAACATTCAGTACTTC
TRBV4-3,.,TRBJ2-7,.,CASSQVVSSSYEQYF,TGCGCCAGCAGCCAAGTAGTCAGCAGTTCCTACGAGCAGTACTTC
TRBV12-3/TRBV12-4,.,TRBJ2-3,TRBD1,CASSPSGTGGDTQYF,TGTGCCAGCAGTCCCTCAGGGACAGGGGGAGATACGCAGTATTTT
TRBV7-2,few,TRBJ2-1,.,CASSLSLREQFF,TGTGCCAGCAGCTTAAGTTTGCGGGAGCAGTTCTTC
TRBV19,.,TRBJ1-5,TRBD1,CASSVTGGGQPQHF,TGTGCCAGTAGTGTTACAGGGGGCGGTCAGCCCCAGCATTTT
TRBV20-1,few,TRBJ1-6,.,CSAPARSSYNSPLHF,TGCAGTGCCCCCGCCAGGAGCTCCTATAATTCACCCCTCCACTTT
TRBV24-1,few,TRBJ2-1,TRBD2,CATSGLAGDTLGLGHGEQFF,TGTGCCACCAGTGGACTAGCGGGAGATACACTGGGGTTAGGACACGGTGAGCAGTTCTTC
TRBV4-2,.,TRBJ2-7,TRBD1,CASSQVPGTGYDYEQYF,TGTGCCAGCAGCCAGGTACCCGGGACAGGGTACGACTACGAGCAGTACTTC
TRBV7-9,.,TRBJ2-7,TRBD1,CASSPGTGGTYEQYF,TGTGCCAGCAGCCCGGGGACAGGGGGAACCTACGAGCAGTACTTC
TRBV27,.,TRBJ2-7,.,CASSILGGQTYEQYF,TGTGCCAGCAGTATCCTGGGGGGACAGACGTACGAGCAGTACTTC
TRBV6-1,few,TRBJ2-3,.,CASSVPDDTDTQYF,TGTGCCAGCAGCGTCCCTGACGACACAGATACGCAGTATTTT
TRBV7-9,medium-sized,TRBJ1-3,.,CASSSQISSGNTIYF,TGTGCCAGCAGCTCTCAGATTAGCTCTGGAAACACCATATATTTT
TRBV10-2,few,TRBJ2-3,.,CASSDVGPDTQYF,TGCGCCAGCAGTGATGTGGGCCCAGATACGCAGTATTTT
TRBV6-5,few,TRBJ2-7,.,CASSLTTTYEQYF,TGTGCCAGCAGTCTGACGACGACCTACGAGCAGTACTTC
TRBV2,few,TRBJ1-5,.,CASSGGQGRQPQHF,TGTGCCAGCAGTGGAGGTCAGGGTCGTCAGCCCCAGCATTTT
TRBV5-1,few,TRBJ1-2,.,CASKFSRASYGYTF,TGCGCCAGCAAGTTCTCTCGGGCAAGCTATGGCTACACCTTC
TRBV5-6,many,TRBJ1-4,.,CASSLAWGAHEKLFF,TGTGCCAGCAGCTTGGCCTGGGGGGCTCATGAAAAACTGTTTTTT